This TCR beta chain was found in a study of shared clonotypes between healthy human individuals. CDR1 and CDR2 from the germline V gene are SGDLS and YYNGEE. The CDR3 extends over 15 amino acids. The V gene end was trimmed by 4 bases and the J gene end by 3 bases; junction bases not matched to a gene: 9. Study-wide points: Larger estimated richness was generally recorded for naive subsets relative to memory subsets.

Turning to this clone: What it recognizes is unknown.

The authors split each subset's genomic DNA evenly across several immunoSEQ plates. Sequencing was performed with immunoSEQ multiplex PCR; in TCRdb, only in-frame clones are kept and a portion is missing. The profile shows some 1.5 million clones, 98% of them singletons. The chain has TRBV9 and TRBJ2-7, with 8 bases that match TRBD1. This receptor was identified in a man aged 25-45 years in good health. The sequencing sample was made of naive CD4+ T cells sorted from blood. The subset here: CD45RA+ positively selected. CDR3 loop: CASSTRTGSVYEQYF. As DNA, the CDR3 is TGTGCCAGCAGCACAAGGACAGGGTCTGTCTACGAGCAGTACTTC.